This paragraph reports one T cell receptor (beta chain). What it binds is not known. The source of the sample is a study of blood T cells in healthy people across ages. Study-wide results and limits: The study could not conclusively compare naive and antigen-experienced cells, given its unsorted PBMCs. While age rose, TCR beta diversity per million T cells dropped in a roughly linear way.

The second PCR ran roughly 7 to 11 cycles with a sample-barcoded 5' primer and J-beta primers. MiXCR, run by TCRdb on the 5' RACE reads, gives a single entry per CDR3 protein. In the table there are 1 million to 1.2 million distinct CDR3 sequences, less than 45% of which are singletons. This CDR3 has 15 amino acids. With V trimmed by 1 base and J by 3 bases, 5 bases remained unmatched. CDR1 is LGHNA, CDR2 YSLEER, per germline. Sequencing was carried out using blood. V gene TRBV4-3 combines with J gene TRBJ1-2; 7 bases line up with TRBD1. This sequence was found in a man aged 18 to 35 in good health. The CDR3, as DNA: TGCGCCAGCAGCCAAGGGCAGGGGGGCGACTATGGCTACACCTTC. It translates to CASSQGQGGDYGYTF.